A single sample is the source of the 13 T cell receptor beta chains below, sequenced in a study of a mutant IDH1 vaccine in newly diagnosed glioma. Clones were sequenced by immunoSEQ multiplex PCR, and TCRdb holds only the in-frame ones, with some missing. The data hold around 82,000 clones, with about four fifths observed a single time. Time point meaning: baseline, week 1 (first vaccination visit). Treatment specified: pre-vaccination baseline after standard-of-care therapy. The sequencing used PBMCs, collected from a glioma patient treated with radiotherapy, temozolomide or both. These receptors were taken from a man between 35 and 55 years old with glioma. Some clones in this sample may be carry-over from other donors' samples.

The V gene is TRBV5-6, the J gene TRBJ2-5, with a weak D call TRBD1 (5 bases). Trimming left V 1 base short and J 2 bases short, with 12 bases between. CDR1 SGHDT and CDR2 YYEEEE come from the germline V gene. The CDR3 contains 15 residues. The CDR3 bases are TGTGCCAGCAGCTTGTCCAGGGCCCTACAAGAGACCCAGTACTTC. Encoded protein: CASSLSRALQETQYF.

The chain couples TRBV5-1 to TRBJ1-1; 11 bases fit TRBD1. J gave up 5 bases and V 5 bases, and 2 bases lay outside the gene matches. This CDR3 comprises 13 residues. Germline V lookup: CDR1 SGHRS, CDR2 YFSETQ. For the CDR3, the DNA is TGCGCCAGCAGTGGGACAGGGGGTACTGAAGCTTTCTTT. Its protein product is CASSGTGGTEAFF.

This clone appeared once. V gene TRBV9 combines with J gene TRBJ2-3, with 11 bases lining up with TRBD2. The trim removed 0 bases at V and 6 bases at J, leaving 6 bases unmatched. CDR1 SGDLS and CDR2 YYNGEE come from the germline V gene. This CDR3 has 16 residues. In DNA form, the CDR3 reads TGTGCCAGCAGCGTAGGACTAGCGGGAAGAAAGGATACGCAGTATTTT. Translated, it gives CASSVGLAGRKDTQYF.

The J gene is TRBJ2-2, the V gene TRBV4-2, with a possible D match to TRBD1 (5 bases). V lost 0 bases, J lost 0 bases, and 11 bases lay in between. The germline CDR1 and CDR2 sequences are LGHNA and YNFKEQ. This CDR3 spans 17 amino acids. CDR3 nucleotides: TGTGCCAGCAGCCAAGATACCAGGGTTCCGAACACCGGGGAGCTGTTTTTT. Amino acid sequence: CASSQDTRVPNTGELFF.

The count of this clone is one. For the CDR3, the DNA is TGTGCCTCCGACAGGGAGGTTATGAACACTGAAGCTTTCTTT. Translated: CASDREVMNTEAFF. The V and J genes are TRBV30 and TRBJ1-1; 7 bases agree with TRBD1. This CDR3 is built from 14 residues. The trim removed 7 bases at V and 0 bases at J, leaving 8 bases unmatched. The germline CDR1 and CDR2 sequences are GTSNPN and SVGIG (reference sequence).

The J gene is TRBJ2-1, the V gene TRBV29-1; no reliable D call. CDR1 is SQVTM, CDR2 ANQGSEA, per germline. Trimming left V 1 base short and J 1 base short, with 8 bases between. The CDR3 length is 14 residues. The CDR3: CSVEGGKSYNEQFF. CDR3 DNA: TGCAGCGTTGAAGGAGGCAAGTCCTACAATGAGCAGTTCTTC.

The V and J genes are TRBV9 and TRBJ1-6; a possible D gene is TRBD1 (6 bases). This CDR3 is built from 15 residues. Germline CDR1 is SGDLS and CDR2 is YYNGEE. Trimming removed 3 bases at V and 7 bases at J, with 14 bases between. The CDR3, as DNA: TGTGCCAGCAGCGAAACTCAGGGGAACAATTCACCCCTCCACTTT. Its protein product is CASSETQGNNSPLHF.

The chain has TRBV29-1 and TRBJ1-2; TRBD1 matches at 8 bases. The CDR3 has 11 amino acids. Looked up from germline, CDR1 is SQVTM and CDR2 is ANQGSEA. The V segment lost 7 bases and the J segment 6 bases; nucleotides outside the gene matches: 4. CDR3 sequence (DNA): TGCAGCGCCCCGGACAGGGATGGCTACACCTTC. This codes for CSAPDRDGYTF.

The chain has TRBV30 and TRBJ2-7, with 7 bases lining up with TRBD2. This CDR3 spans 15 amino acids. The ends lost 0 bases at V and 2 bases at J; junction bases unmatched: 7. The V gene's germline CDR1 is GTSNPN and CDR2 SVGIG (reference sequence). The CDR3 sequence: CAWSVRAGETYEQYF. In DNA, the CDR3 is TGTGCCTGGAGTGTAAGGGCGGGGGAGACCTACGAGCAGTACTTC.

Only a few counts were recorded for this clone. The chain is built from TRBV5-1 and TRBJ2-7; D gene uncertain. The CDR3 runs 12 residues. V was shortened by 0 bases and J by 6 bases, with 7 bases between the two germline ends. Germline lookup yields CDR1 SGHRS and CDR2 YFSETQ. The CDR3 DNA follows: TGCGCCAGCAGCTTGGGTGGGCGCGAGCAGTACTTC. This codes for CASSLGGREQYF. The complete variable domain, with remaining parts taken from reference TRBV5-1 and TRBJ2-7, reads KAGVTQTPRYLIKTRGQQVTLSCSPISGHRSVSWYQQTPGQGLQFLFEYFSETQRNKGNFPGRFSGRQFSNSRSEMNVSTLELGDSALYLCASSLGGREQYFGPGTRLTVT.

Concerning this clone: Germline is not matched at one junction end, which may reflect a read error. The V and J genes are TRBV5-1 and TRBJ1-1; 9 nucleotides align to TRBD1. The germline V gene has CDR1 SGHRS and CDR2 YFSETQ. The CDR3 length is 17 residues. As DNA, the CDR3 is TGCGCCAGCAGCTTAGGAGGACAGGGGAGTATGAACCCTGAAGCTTTCTTT. Encoded protein: CASSLGGQGSMNPEAFF.

This sequence joins TRBV5-1 and TRBJ2-3, with D perhaps given as TRBD1 or TRBD2 (5 bases each). The CDR3 is made up of 17 amino acids. Between the trimmed V and J ends, which lost 1 base and 2 bases, there was a span of 17 bases. CDR1 is SGHRS, CDR2 YFSETQ, per germline. The CDR3, as DNA: TGCGCCAGCAGCTTGCCCCCCGGGGACCCAAACACAGATACGCAGTATTTT. Translated: CASSLPPGDPNTDTQYF.

This chain links TRBV5-1 with TRBJ1-5; 7 nucleotides line up with TRBD1. Unmatched junction bases numbered 5, after V lost 3 bases and J lost 5 bases. CDR1 and CDR2 (germline): SGHRS, YFSETQ. This CDR3 has 14 residues. This CDR3 reads CASSSGTEYQPQHF. In DNA form, the CDR3 reads TGCGCCAGCAGCTCCGGGACAGAGTATCAGCCCCAGCATTTT.